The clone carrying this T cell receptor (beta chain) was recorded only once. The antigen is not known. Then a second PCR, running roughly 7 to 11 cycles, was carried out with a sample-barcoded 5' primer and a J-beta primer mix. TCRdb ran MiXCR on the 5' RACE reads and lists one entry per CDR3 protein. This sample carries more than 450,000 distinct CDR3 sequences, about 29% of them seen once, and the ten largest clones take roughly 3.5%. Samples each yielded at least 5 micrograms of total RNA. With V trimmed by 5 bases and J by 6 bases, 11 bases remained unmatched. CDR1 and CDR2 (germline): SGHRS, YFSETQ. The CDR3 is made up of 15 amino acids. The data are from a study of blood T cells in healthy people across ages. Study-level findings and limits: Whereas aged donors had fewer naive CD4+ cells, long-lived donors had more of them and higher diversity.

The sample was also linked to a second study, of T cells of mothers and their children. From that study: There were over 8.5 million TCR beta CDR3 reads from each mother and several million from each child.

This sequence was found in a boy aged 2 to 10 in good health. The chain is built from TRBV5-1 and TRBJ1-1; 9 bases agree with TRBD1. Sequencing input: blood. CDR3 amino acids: CASRPQTDRGSEAFF. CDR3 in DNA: TGCGCCAGCAGGCCGCAGACGGACAGGGGTTCTGAAGCTTTCTTT.